This entry lists 29 T cell receptor beta chains sequenced from one sample in a study of cytomegalovirus exposure and HLA in healthy donors. The PCR was carried out with 60 Vbeta primers and 13 Jbeta primers. Assay used: immunoSEQ multiplex PCR; TCRdb lists only in-frame clones, some missing. The sample shows 150,000 or so clones, approximately 80% of them seen only once. The sequencing sample was made of PBMCs. The source is a woman between 40 and 50 years old in good health and CMV-seropositive.

This clone was counted between two and nine times. One end of the junction varies from germline; a read error may be responsible. The chain has TRBV7-9 and TRBJ1-3; D gene uncertain. The CDR3 sequence is 13 residues long. Germline values: CDR1 SEHNR, CDR2 FQNEAQ (reference sequence). The CDR3 DNA reads TGTTCCAGCAGCTCCGCGGCCAGAAACACCATATATTTT. It yields the protein CSSSSAARNTIYF.

V and J are TRBV2 and TRBJ1-2, with D unresolved. CDR1 and CDR2 (germline): SNHLY, FYNNEI. Between the trimmed V and J ends, which lost 9 bases and 5 bases, there was a span of 13 bases. The CDR3 consists of 12 residues. The chain's CDR3 is CASRGFGYGYTF. The CDR3 nucleotides read TGTGCCAGTCGGGGATTTGGTTATGGCTACACCTTC.

The rearrangement uses TRBV19 and TRBJ1-3, with D uncertain. Trimming stripped 8 bases from V and 0 bases from J, with 11 bases between. From germline, CDR1 is LNHDA and CDR2 SQIVND (reference sequence). CDR3 length: 14 residues. The CDR3 DNA follows: TGTGCCAGTCTCAGCCGGAGCTCTGGAAACACCATATATTTT. Protein: CASLSRSSGNTIYF.

The chain links TRBV4-2 to TRBJ1-1; D possibly corresponds to TRBD1 (5 bases). V lost 3 bases and J lost 6, with 8 bases in between. This CDR3 is 12 amino acids long. Germline-derived CDR1 and CDR2 are LGHNA and YNFKEQ. CDR3 loop: CASSQWGAEAFF. The CDR3 DNA follows: TGTGCCAGCAGCCAGTGGGGGGCTGAAGCTTTCTTT.

The chain uses TRBV10-3 and TRBJ2-2, with D possibly TRBD2 on 5 matching bases. The CDR3 length is 14 residues. The V end lost 11 bases, the J end lost 3 bases, and 16 bases lay between the germline ends. Germline V lookup: CDR1 ENHRY, CDR2 SYGVKD. The CDR3 is CAAKTEGDTGELFF. CDR3 DNA: TGTGCCGCCAAGACTGAGGGAGACACCGGGGAGCTGTTTTTT.

The chain uses TRBV12-5 and TRBJ2-1, with D unclear. Germline CDR1 LGHNT, CDR2 FRNRAP. This CDR3 is built from 16 residues. Deletions cut 0 bases from V and 6 bases from J, with 15 bases between. The CDR3, as DNA: TGTGCTAGTGGTTTGGTACCCCCCGGTACGGGCAATGAGCAGTTCTTC. Amino acid sequence: CASGLVPPGTGNEQFF.

The rearrangement links TRBV6-1 to TRBJ2-3; the match to TRBD2 covers 11 bases. The V and J ends lost 2 bases and 6 bases, in that order; junction bases with no gene match: 4. Germline V CDR1 and CDR2: MNHNS, SASEGT. This CDR3 region has 15 residues. The CDR3: CASSELSGGDDTQYF. The CDR3 DNA sequence: TGTGCCAGCAGTGAACTTAGCGGGGGGGATGATACGCAGTATTTT.

This clone was counted a few times. The gene calls are TRBV13 and TRBJ1-1, with TRBD1 matching over 7 bases. The trim removed 6 bases at V and 1 base at J, leaving 5 bases unmatched. The CDR3 consists of 14 residues. Looked up from germline, CDR1 is PRHDT and CDR2 is FYEKMQ (reference sequence). DNA of the CDR3: TGTGCCAGCAGTAGGGGACAGCCGAACACTGAAGCTTTCTTT. Residues: CASSRGQPNTEAFF.

This clone was seen once. This sequence joins TRBV6-1 and TRBJ1-6; 9 nucleotides align to TRBD1. The CDR3 covers 13 residues. Germline V gives CDR1 MNHNS, CDR2 SASEGT. V dropped 10 bases and J dropped 10; count of bases not matched to a gene: 8. The CDR3 loop is CATSGQGGSPLHF. The DNA of the CDR3 is TGTGCCACTTCGGGACAGGGTGGATCACCCCTCCACTTT.

The chain couples TRBV5-4 to TRBJ2-3; weak D call: TRBD1 (6 bases). From germline, CDR1 is SGHNT and CDR2 YYREEE (reference sequence). The CDR3 totals 17 residues. Between the trimmed V and J ends, which lost 5 bases and 0 bases, there was a span of 19 bases. CDR3 protein: CASSPDSTFTSTDTQYF. CDR3 bases: TGTGCCAGCAGTCCGGACAGCACATTTACTAGCACAGATACGCAGTATTTT.

The rearrangement uses TRBV30 and TRBJ2-1, with D unresolved. CDR1 is GTSNPN and CDR2 is SVGIG in the germline V gene (reference sequence). V was pared by 5 bases and J by 2 bases, with 7 bases between. CDR3 length: 12 residues. The CDR3 loop is CAWALTYNEQFF. The CDR3 nucleotides are TGTGCCTGGGCCCTAACCTACAATGAGCAGTTCTTC.

Comments on this clone: Other DNA sequences in this sample translate to the same CDR3. The gene calls are TRBV29-1 and TRBJ1-1; D not certain. The CDR3 spans 15 residues. V dropped 1 base and J dropped 3 bases, with 15 bases sitting between them. Germline CDR1 and CDR2: SQVTM and ANQGSEA. DNA of the CDR3: TGCAGCGTTGAAGTCATTTTAAGAGAGTACACTGAAGCTTTCTTT. Translation gives CSVEVILREYTEAFF.

Concerning this clone: Germline is not matched at one junction end, which may reflect a read error. The chain carries TRBV2 and TRBJ2-4, with D perhaps TRBD2 (5 bases). The CDR3 sequence is 13 residues long. The germline V gene encodes CDR1 SNHLY and CDR2 FYNNEI. In DNA form, the CDR3 reads TGTGCCAGCGGGGAGCTTTCCAAAAACAGTCAGTACTTC. Translation: CASGELSKNSQYF.

This clone has a handful of counts. This chain connects TRBV19 to TRBJ2-3; D might be TRBD2 (6 bases). CDR1 LNHDA and CDR2 SQIVND come from the germline V gene (reference sequence). Trimming removed 3 bases at V and 5 bases at J, with 12 bases between. The CDR3 length is 14 residues. For the CDR3, the DNA is TGTGCCAGTAGTATCGGTGGGGGGAAAGATACGCAGTATTTT. This encodes CASSIGGGKDTQYF.

The J gene is TRBJ1-2, the V gene TRBV7-2, with 8 nucleotides matching TRBD1. Germline V CDR1 and CDR2: SGHTA, FQGNSA. The CDR3 is 16 amino acids. Losses at the gene ends were 1 base for V and 5 bases for J; bases not matched to a gene: 9. CDR3 in amino acids: CASSLEPDRGFYGYTF. The CDR3 nucleotides are TGTGCCAGCAGCTTAGAGCCAGACAGGGGCTTTTATGGCTACACCTTC.

The rearrangement uses TRBV5-4 and TRBJ1-4; D call uncertain. Germline V lookup: CDR1 SGHNT, CDR2 YYREEE (reference sequence). The V and J ends lost 3 bases and 5 bases respectively, with 5 bases between them. The CDR3 sequence is 12 residues long. CDR3 bases: TGTGCCAGCAGCTCCCCAAATGAAAAACTGTTTTTT. Protein product: CASSSPNEKLFF.

The gene calls are TRBV10-2 and TRBJ2-2, with 8 bases identical to TRBD1. The CDR3 runs 15 residues. Germline lookup yields CDR1 WSHSY and CDR2 SAAADI. V shed 6 bases and J 0 bases; nucleotides not matched to a gene: 3. The CDR3 DNA reads as TGCGCCAGCAGGGGACAGGACGCGAACACCGGGGAGCTGTTTTTT. Translation gives CASRGQDANTGELFF.

The chain combines TRBV30 with TRBJ2-5; the match to TRBD1 covers 9 bases. Germline CDR1 reads GTSNPN; CDR2 reads SVGIG (reference sequence). The CDR3 loop spans 15 amino acids. V shed 3 bases, J shed 5 bases, and the junction held 10 bases outside the gene matches. The CDR3 region is CAWRDTGTGSETQYF. The CDR3 DNA reads TGTGCCTGGAGGGACACCGGGACAGGGAGTGAGACCCAGTACTTC.

This clone has a single count. The rearrangement uses TRBV27 and TRBJ2-5, with a weak D call TRBD1 (5 bases). Germline V lookup: CDR1 MNHEY, CDR2 SMNVEV (reference sequence). The CDR3 is 16 amino acids. Between the trimmed V and J ends, which lost 4 bases and 5 bases, there was a span of 20 bases. Here the CDR3 reads CASSSLMVGRRETQYF. CDR3 sequence (DNA): TGTGCCAGCAGTTCACTCATGGTGGGGCGGCGGGAGACCCAGTACTTC.

The V call is TRBV5-1, the J call TRBJ1-2; 8 bases line up with TRBD1. CDR1 and CDR2 from the germline V gene are SGHRS and YFSETQ. This CDR3 is built from 11 residues. V shed 6 bases and J 6 bases; nucleotides not matched to a gene: 1. CDR3 nucleotide sequence: TGCGCCAGCAAGGGACAGGATGGCTACACCTTC. Protein sequence: CASKGQDGYTF.

This sequence joins TRBV7-6 and TRBJ1-2; D ambiguous. This CDR3 contains 12 residues. V lost 3 bases to trimming and J lost 6 bases, with 8 bases between them. Germline CDR1 reads SGHVS; CDR2 reads FNYEAQ. The CDR3 nucleotides read TGTGCCAGCAGCTTGGGCGGGGATGGCTACACCTTC. Translation: CASSLGGDGYTF. The full variable domain, in which reference TRBV7-6 and TRBJ1-2 provide the parts outside the CDR3, is GAGVSQSPRYKVTKRGQDVALRCDPISGHVSLYWYRQALGQGPEFLTYFNYEAQQDKSGLPNDRFSAERPEGSISTLTIQRTEQRDSAMYRCASSLGGDGYTFGSGTRLTVV.

J is TRBJ2-7 and V is TRBV5-1; TRBD2 is a possible D gene (5 bases). The germline V and J ends were trimmed by 4 bases and 1 base, with 12 bases remaining between them. This CDR3 comprises 14 residues. CDR1 SGHRS and CDR2 YFSETQ come from the germline V gene. The CDR3 sequence: CASSLFGESYEQYF. CDR3 nucleotide sequence: TGCGCCAGCAGCCTCTTCGGGGAGTCCTACGAGCAGTACTTC.

The rearrangement uses TRBV5-1 and TRBJ2-3; TRBD2 matches at 8 bases. The CDR3 runs 14 residues. Germline CDR1 is SGHRS and CDR2 is YFSETQ. The ends lost 6 bases at V and 1 base at J; junction bases unmatched: 4. The CDR3 sequence: CASTGAGGTDTQYF. The DNA for the CDR3 is TGCGCCAGCACTGGAGCGGGGGGCACAGATACGCAGTATTTT. Full variable domain (rest looked up from reference TRBV5-1 and TRBJ2-3): KAGVTQTPRYLIKTRGQQVTLSCSPISGHRSVSWYQQTPGQGLQFLFEYFSETQRNKGNFPGRFSGRQFSNSRSEMNVSTLELGDSALYLCASTGAGGTDTQYFGPGTRLTVL.

The V gene is TRBV10-2, the J gene TRBJ1-2, with D maybe TRBD1 (6 bases). The CDR3 has 16 residues. Germline assignment: CDR1 WSHSY and CDR2 SAAADI. Between the trimmed V and J ends, which lost 0 bases and 2 bases, there was a span of 13 bases. The CDR3 reads CASSESGASINYGYTF. The CDR3 nucleotides are TGCGCCAGCAGTGAGTCGGGGGCCAGCATAAACTATGGCTACACCTTC.

The CDR3 nucleotides are TGTGCCAGCAGCCGGGATGGACGGATTGAAAAACTGTTTTTT. Protein product: CASSRDGRIEKLFF. The chain couples TRBV7-8 to TRBJ1-4; no definite D call. This CDR3 contains 14 residues. CDR1 SGHVS and CDR2 FQNEAQ come from the germline V gene. V lost 5 bases and J 7 bases, leaving 14 bases between the germline ends.

CDR3 protein: CASSISQGRYEQYF. Written as DNA, the CDR3 is TGTGCCAGTAGTATATCGCAGGGTAGGTACGAGCAGTACTTC. J is TRBJ2-7 and V is TRBV19, with D possibly TRBD1 on 5 matching bases. Germline V CDR1 and CDR2: LNHDA, SQIVND (reference sequence). This CDR3 is built from 14 residues. The V end lost 2 bases, the J end lost 4 bases, and 12 bases lay between the germline ends.

This clone turned up a few times. This rearrangement joins TRBV2 to TRBJ1-1, with TRBD1 as a possible D gene (6 bases). Trimming took 6 bases from V and 7 from J, leaving 9 bases between them. This CDR3 is 11 amino acids long. Germline V gene sequence: CDR1 SNHLY, CDR2 FYNNEI. CDR3 in DNA: TGTGCCAGCAGCGGACAGATTGAAGCTTTCTTT. Translated: CASSGQIEAFF.

The V call is TRBV6-1, the J call TRBJ2-7, with 10 nucleotides matching TRBD1. Germline values: CDR1 MNHNS, CDR2 SASEGT. Unmatched junction bases numbered 7, after V lost 5 bases and J lost 3 bases. This CDR3 contains 15 residues. The CDR3: CASSSGQGFNYEQYF. The CDR3 DNA sequence: TGTGCCAGCAGTTCGGGACAGGGGTTTAACTACGAGCAGTACTTC.

The CDR3 nucleotides read TGCGCCAGCAGCCAAGAGGAGGGGTCGTTTACTGAAGCTTTCTTT. Protein: CASSQEEGSFTEAFF. The rearrangement uses TRBV4-1 and TRBJ1-1; the D gene is possibly TRBD1 (5 bases). This CDR3 has 15 residues. Trimming took off 0 bases at V and 5 bases at J, with 13 bases between the two ends. Germline CDR1 MGHRA, CDR2 YSYEKL.